Listed here are 30 T cell receptor beta chains from one sample, sequenced in a study of technical replicates of blood from several donors. Assay: immunoSEQ multiplex PCR; the TCRdb copy retains only in-frame clones and omits some. The data show some 47,000 clones, approximately 90% seen once. The specimen sequenced was PBMCs. Receptor source: a human donor in good health. Some clones in this sample may be carry-over from other donors' samples.

This chain connects TRBV2 to TRBJ1-2; D is ambiguous. This CDR3 has 16 residues. Germline V gives CDR1 SNHLY, CDR2 FYNNEI. V lost 2 bases and J lost 0, with 13 bases in between. CDR3 in DNA: TGTGCCAGCAGTGAACGGGGTACCGAAGCTAACTATGGCTACACCTTC. It codes for CASSERGTEANYGYTF.

This chain links TRBV14 with TRBJ2-5; TRBD2 aligns across 8 bases. The CDR3 runs to 19 residues. V was clipped by 4 bases and J by 3 bases; unmatched bases: 19. Germline loops: CDR1 SGHDN, CDR2 FVKESK. In DNA form, the CDR3 reads TGTGCCAGCAGCCCGCAAAACATATTGGGACTGCGGGGGGAAGAGACCCAGTACTTC. Its translation is CASSPQNILGLRGEETQYF.

This chain uses TRBV6-6 with TRBJ2-1, with 9 nucleotides matching TRBD1. Germline CDR1 is MNHNY and CDR2 is SVGAGI (reference sequence). The junction had 7 bases not matched to a gene; V was cut back by 6 bases and J by 4 bases. This CDR3 contains 15 residues. The CDR3 region is CASSQTGGVYNEQFF. CDR3 coding DNA: TGTGCCAGCAGCCAGACAGGGGGGGTGTACAATGAGCAGTTCTTC.

The gene calls are TRBV4-1 and TRBJ1-1, with D uncertain. The V gene lost 4 bases and the J gene lost 1 base, with 7 bases spanning the gap. The germline V gene encodes CDR1 MGHRA and CDR2 YSYEKL. There are 13 residues in the CDR3. The CDR3 coding sequence is TGCGCCAGCAGCCTAGGGAGGAACACTGAAGCTTTCTTT. Translation gives CASSLGRNTEAFF.

The chain carries TRBV5-8 and TRBJ2-7, with 8 bases aligning to TRBD1. Trimming took 5 bases from V and 1 from J; bases not matched to a gene: 5. Germline assignment: CDR1 SGHTS and CDR2 YDEGEE. The CDR3 has 14 residues. CDR3 residues: CASRFGQGSYEQYF. In DNA form, the CDR3 reads TGTGCCAGCAGGTTTGGACAGGGATCCTACGAGCAGTACTTC.

As for this clone: An end of the junction does not agree with germline; a read error may underlie this. The chain couples TRBV7-2 to TRBJ1-1, with 8 nucleotides matching TRBD1. Germline loops: CDR1 SGHTA, CDR2 FQGNSA. CDR3 size: 13 residues. The CDR3 region has the DNA TGTGCCAGCAGGTTAGGGACAGGCACTGAAGCTTTCTTT. It encodes CASRLGTGTEAFF.

CDR3 sequence (DNA): TGCGCCAGCAGCCATAGACAGGGGCAAAACACTGAAGCTTTCTTT. It yields the protein CASSHRQGQNTEAFF. The chain joins TRBV4-1 to TRBJ1-1; 8 bases match TRBD1. V gave up 3 bases and J gave up 2 bases; unmatched junction bases: 5. This CDR3 has 15 residues. Looked up from germline, CDR1 is MGHRA and CDR2 is YSYEKL.

V is TRBV11-2 and J is TRBJ2-1; 11 nucleotides agree with TRBD2. The CDR3 has 14 residues. The trim removed 4 bases at V and 8 bases at J, leaving 4 bases unmatched. The germline gives CDR1 SGHAT, CDR2 FQNNGV. Here the CDR3 reads CASSSIAGGDEQFF. The CDR3 DNA reads TGTGCCAGCAGCTCGATAGCGGGGGGGGATGAGCAGTTCTTC.

CDR3 sequence reads: CASSQGLPTLTDTQYF. The CDR3 nucleotides read TGCGCCAGCAGCCAAGGACTCCCAACCCTAACAGATACGCAGTATTTT. The chain couples TRBV4-1 to TRBJ2-3; D call uncertain. The CDR3 spans 16 residues. Trimming took off 1 base at V and 3 bases at J, with 14 bases between the two ends. Per germline, CDR1 MGHRA and CDR2 YSYEKL.

V usage is TRBV10-3 and J usage is TRBJ2-4, with TRBD2 matching 7 bases. This CDR3 comprises 14 residues. V was clipped by 3 bases and J by 7 bases; unmatched bases: 6. Looked up from germline, CDR1 is ENHRY and CDR2 is SYGVKD. CDR3 loop: CAISDGGISNIQYF. The CDR3 DNA follows: TGTGCCATCAGTGACGGGGGGATCAGCAACATTCAGTACTTC.

The chain couples TRBV7-2 to TRBJ1-1; D unclear. V lost 6 bases, J lost 1 base, and 9 bases lay in between. Germline V gives CDR1 SGHTA, CDR2 FQGNSA. The length of the CDR3 is 13 residues. The CDR3 protein is CASSYHGNTEAFF. In DNA, the CDR3 is TGTGCCAGCAGTTATCACGGGAACACTGAAGCTTTCTTT. The complete variable domain, with remaining parts taken from reference TRBV7-2 and TRBJ1-1, reads GAGVSQSPSNKVTEKGKDVELRCDPISGHTALYWYRQSLGQGLEFLIYFQGNSAPDKSGLPSDRFSAERTGGSVSTLTIQRTQQEDSAVYLCASSYHGNTEAFFGQGTRLTVV.

The rearrangement uses TRBV7-2 and TRBJ2-1; TRBD2 agrees at 13 bases. The CDR3 totals 17 residues. Germline-derived CDR1 and CDR2 are SGHTA and FQGNSA. Trimming cost V 2 bases and J 1 base; bases outside gene matches: 2. The CDR3 is CASSLTSGRGSYNEQFF. CDR3 nucleotide sequence: TGTGCCAGCAGCTTAACTAGCGGGAGGGGTTCCTACAATGAGCAGTTCTTC.

The chain joins TRBV11-2 to TRBJ2-3; possible D gene TRBD2, 5 bases. V shed 2 bases and J shed 0 bases, with 15 bases lying between them. CDR1 and CDR2 from the germline V gene are SGHAT and FQNNGV. The CDR3 length is 17 residues. CDR3 loop: CASSLLGGGLSTDTQYF. The CDR3 region has the DNA TGTGCCAGCAGCTTACTTGGTGGCGGACTCAGCACAGATACGCAGTATTTT.

This clone was seen only once. Here the CDR3 reads CASSEGTIYEQYF. CDR3 coding DNA: TGTGCCAGCAGTGAGGGGACTATCTACGAGCAGTACTTC. The chain recombines TRBV25-1 with TRBJ2-7; TRBD2 aligns across 7 bases. This CDR3 contains 13 residues. Germline values: CDR1 MGHDK, CDR2 SYGVNS. V lost 3 bases to trimming and J lost 3 bases; unmatched junction nucleotides: 2.

The chain uses TRBV7-9 and TRBJ2-5; no firm D call. CDR1 is SEHNR and CDR2 is FQNEAQ in the germline V gene (reference sequence). The CDR3 runs 16 residues. V lost 5 bases, J lost 2 bases, and 18 bases lay in between. The chain's CDR3 is CASSPRWARPQETQYF. As DNA, the CDR3 is TGTGCCAGCAGCCCACGTTGGGCCCGTCCGCAAGAGACCCAGTACTTC.

CDR3 sequence: CASSSRDRANYGYTF. The CDR3 DNA sequence: TGTGCCAGCAGTTCCCGGGACAGGGCTAACTATGGCTACACCTTC. The chain recombines TRBV6-6 with TRBJ1-2, with 9 bases lining up with TRBD1. The CDR3 totals 15 residues. V shed 4 bases, J shed 0 bases, and the junction held 3 bases outside the gene matches. Germline CDR1 reads MNHNY; CDR2 reads SVGAGI (reference sequence).

The chain employs TRBV4-1 and TRBJ2-5; 12 bases map to TRBD2. CDR1 and CDR2 from the germline V gene are MGHRA and YSYEKL. The CDR3 covers 17 residues. V lost 1 base, J lost 3 bases, and 6 bases stayed unmatched. The CDR3 sequence: CASSQVTSGGLEETQYF. CDR3 coding DNA: TGCGCCAGCAGCCAAGTCACTAGCGGGGGGTTAGAAGAGACCCAGTACTTC.

The V call is TRBV6-1, the J call TRBJ1-2, with D perhaps TRBD1 (5 bases). The germline V gene encodes CDR1 MNHNS and CDR2 SASEGT. The CDR3 runs to 13 residues. V was pared by 6 bases and J by 7 bases, with 15 bases between. The CDR3, as DNA: TGTGCCAGCAGAAGTCACAGGCCCGTTGGCTACACCTTC. It yields the protein CASRSHRPVGYTF.

The chain employs TRBV18 and TRBJ2-7; D is possibly TRBD1 (7 bases). The germline V gene encodes CDR1 KGHSH and CDR2 LQKENI. V lost 0 bases and J 6 bases, leaving 12 bases between the germline ends. This CDR3 contains 14 residues. In nucleotides, the CDR3 is TGTGCCAGCTCACCACCGGCCAGGGGGGCCGAGCAGTACTTC. This gives the protein CASSPPARGAEQYF.

The rearrangement uses TRBV5-1 and TRBJ2-5, with TRBD1 as a possible D gene (6 bases). The CDR3 length is 15 residues. CDR1 is SGHRS, CDR2 YFSETQ, per germline. V lost 0 bases to trimming and J lost 5 bases, with 14 bases between them. The CDR3 here is CASSLEQGHVETQYF. The CDR3, as DNA: TGCGCCAGCAGCTTGGAACAGGGCCACGTGGAGACCCAGTACTTC. Full variable domain (missing parts from reference TRBV5-1 and TRBJ2-5): KAGVTQTPRYLIKTRGQQVTLSCSPISGHRSVSWYQQTPGQGLQFLFEYFSETQRNKGNFPGRFSGRQFSNSRSEMNVSTLELGDSALYLCASSLEQGHVETQYFGPGTRLLVL.

The sample holds one count of this clone. CDR3 bases: TGTGCCAGCAGCTTATTACAGGGATACAACACTGAAGCTTTCTTT. As protein: CASSLLQGYNTEAFF. This chain links TRBV11-2 with TRBJ1-1; D possibly corresponds to TRBD1 (6 bases). CDR3 length: 15 amino acids. Germline CDR1 and CDR2: SGHAT and FQNNGV. V was shortened by 2 bases and J by 2 bases, with 12 bases between the two germline ends.

The chain combines TRBV7-9 with TRBJ2-3; D unclear. The V gene lost 5 bases and the J gene lost 4 bases, with 13 bases spanning the gap. CDR3 length equals 14 residues. Looked up from germline, CDR1 is SEHNR and CDR2 is FQNEAQ (reference sequence). The CDR3 region is CASSDDDNPDTQYF. CDR3 DNA: TGTGCCAGCAGCGACGACGACAACCCAGATACGCAGTATTTT.

CDR3 loop: CASSKSRDRGSNQPQHF. As DNA, the CDR3 is TGTGCCAGCAGTAAAAGTCGGGACAGGGGTTCGAATCAGCCCCAGCATTTT. The V gene is TRBV7-8, the J gene TRBJ1-5; 10 positions agree with TRBD1. The CDR3 runs to 17 residues. The germline gives CDR1 SGHVS, CDR2 FQNEAQ. Trimming removed 6 bases from V and 4 bases from J; junction bases left unmatched: 12.

The genes are TRBV29-1 and TRBJ1-1; the match to TRBD1 covers 8 bases. Germline CDR1 and CDR2: SQVTM and ANQGSEA. The V and J ends lost 6 bases and 1 base, in that order; junction bases with no gene match: 7. There are 14 residues in the CDR3. Here the CDR3 reads CSVDRDVANTEAFF. DNA of the CDR3: TGCAGCGTGGACAGGGATGTAGCGAACACTGAAGCTTTCTTT.

The genes are TRBV6-1 and TRBJ1-2, with unresolved D. The germline gives CDR1 MNHNS, CDR2 SASEGT. Trimming took off 5 bases at V and 4 bases at J, with 14 bases between the two ends. There are 14 residues in the CDR3. The DNA for the CDR3 is TGTGCCAGCAGTCCCCGGGAAGGGCCCTATGGCTACACCTTC. It codes for CASSPREGPYGYTF.

The chain uses TRBV7-9 and TRBJ2-3, with TRBD2 identical over 10 bases. Unmatched junction bases numbered 7, after V lost 5 bases and J lost 2 bases. CDR3 size: 16 residues. CDR1 is SEHNR, CDR2 FQNEAQ, per germline (reference sequence). CDR3: CASSKTSGRNTDTQYF. The CDR3 DNA reads TGTGCCAGCAGCAAGACTAGCGGGCGAAACACAGATACGCAGTATTTT.

The chain carries TRBV7-3 and TRBJ1-2; 10 bases map to TRBD1. V was pared by 5 bases and J by 2 bases, with 2 bases of the junction left unmatched. This CDR3 contains 14 residues. Germline CDR1 and CDR2: SGHTA and FQGTGA. The CDR3 DNA reads as TGTGCCAGCAGCCAGGACAGGGGGAACTATGGCTACACCTTC. This sequence encodes CASSQDRGNYGYTF.

This sequence joins TRBV2 and TRBJ2-2; TRBD2 matches 14 bases. CDR1 is SNHLY, CDR2 FYNNEI, per germline. The ends lost 7 bases at V and 6 bases at J; junction bases unmatched: 4. This CDR3 is 15 amino acids long. The CDR3 is CASISTSGGAGELFF. The CDR3 coding sequence is TGTGCCAGCATCTCGACTAGCGGGGGGGCCGGGGAGCTGTTTTTT.

This clone was observed once. The V call is TRBV5-1, the J call TRBJ1-4, with 7 positions matching TRBD1. CDR3 length: 14 amino acids. V shed 8 bases, J shed 7 bases, and the junction held 11 bases outside the gene matches. Germline CDR1 reads SGHRS; CDR2 reads YFSETQ. Here the CDR3 reads CASNTGTVREKLFF. Here the CDR3 DNA reads TGCGCCAGTAATACAGGGACAGTACGTGAAAAACTGTTTTTT.

The V call is TRBV6-5, the J call TRBJ1-6; TRBD1 is a possible D gene (5 bases). Germline lookup yields CDR1 MNHEY and CDR2 SVGAGI. Trimming took 2 bases from V and 9 from J, leaving 11 bases between them. The CDR3 runs 14 residues. CDR3: CASSYRGLSSPLHF. In nucleotides, the CDR3 is TGTGCCAGCAGTTACAGGGGTTTAAGTTCACCCCTCCACTTT.